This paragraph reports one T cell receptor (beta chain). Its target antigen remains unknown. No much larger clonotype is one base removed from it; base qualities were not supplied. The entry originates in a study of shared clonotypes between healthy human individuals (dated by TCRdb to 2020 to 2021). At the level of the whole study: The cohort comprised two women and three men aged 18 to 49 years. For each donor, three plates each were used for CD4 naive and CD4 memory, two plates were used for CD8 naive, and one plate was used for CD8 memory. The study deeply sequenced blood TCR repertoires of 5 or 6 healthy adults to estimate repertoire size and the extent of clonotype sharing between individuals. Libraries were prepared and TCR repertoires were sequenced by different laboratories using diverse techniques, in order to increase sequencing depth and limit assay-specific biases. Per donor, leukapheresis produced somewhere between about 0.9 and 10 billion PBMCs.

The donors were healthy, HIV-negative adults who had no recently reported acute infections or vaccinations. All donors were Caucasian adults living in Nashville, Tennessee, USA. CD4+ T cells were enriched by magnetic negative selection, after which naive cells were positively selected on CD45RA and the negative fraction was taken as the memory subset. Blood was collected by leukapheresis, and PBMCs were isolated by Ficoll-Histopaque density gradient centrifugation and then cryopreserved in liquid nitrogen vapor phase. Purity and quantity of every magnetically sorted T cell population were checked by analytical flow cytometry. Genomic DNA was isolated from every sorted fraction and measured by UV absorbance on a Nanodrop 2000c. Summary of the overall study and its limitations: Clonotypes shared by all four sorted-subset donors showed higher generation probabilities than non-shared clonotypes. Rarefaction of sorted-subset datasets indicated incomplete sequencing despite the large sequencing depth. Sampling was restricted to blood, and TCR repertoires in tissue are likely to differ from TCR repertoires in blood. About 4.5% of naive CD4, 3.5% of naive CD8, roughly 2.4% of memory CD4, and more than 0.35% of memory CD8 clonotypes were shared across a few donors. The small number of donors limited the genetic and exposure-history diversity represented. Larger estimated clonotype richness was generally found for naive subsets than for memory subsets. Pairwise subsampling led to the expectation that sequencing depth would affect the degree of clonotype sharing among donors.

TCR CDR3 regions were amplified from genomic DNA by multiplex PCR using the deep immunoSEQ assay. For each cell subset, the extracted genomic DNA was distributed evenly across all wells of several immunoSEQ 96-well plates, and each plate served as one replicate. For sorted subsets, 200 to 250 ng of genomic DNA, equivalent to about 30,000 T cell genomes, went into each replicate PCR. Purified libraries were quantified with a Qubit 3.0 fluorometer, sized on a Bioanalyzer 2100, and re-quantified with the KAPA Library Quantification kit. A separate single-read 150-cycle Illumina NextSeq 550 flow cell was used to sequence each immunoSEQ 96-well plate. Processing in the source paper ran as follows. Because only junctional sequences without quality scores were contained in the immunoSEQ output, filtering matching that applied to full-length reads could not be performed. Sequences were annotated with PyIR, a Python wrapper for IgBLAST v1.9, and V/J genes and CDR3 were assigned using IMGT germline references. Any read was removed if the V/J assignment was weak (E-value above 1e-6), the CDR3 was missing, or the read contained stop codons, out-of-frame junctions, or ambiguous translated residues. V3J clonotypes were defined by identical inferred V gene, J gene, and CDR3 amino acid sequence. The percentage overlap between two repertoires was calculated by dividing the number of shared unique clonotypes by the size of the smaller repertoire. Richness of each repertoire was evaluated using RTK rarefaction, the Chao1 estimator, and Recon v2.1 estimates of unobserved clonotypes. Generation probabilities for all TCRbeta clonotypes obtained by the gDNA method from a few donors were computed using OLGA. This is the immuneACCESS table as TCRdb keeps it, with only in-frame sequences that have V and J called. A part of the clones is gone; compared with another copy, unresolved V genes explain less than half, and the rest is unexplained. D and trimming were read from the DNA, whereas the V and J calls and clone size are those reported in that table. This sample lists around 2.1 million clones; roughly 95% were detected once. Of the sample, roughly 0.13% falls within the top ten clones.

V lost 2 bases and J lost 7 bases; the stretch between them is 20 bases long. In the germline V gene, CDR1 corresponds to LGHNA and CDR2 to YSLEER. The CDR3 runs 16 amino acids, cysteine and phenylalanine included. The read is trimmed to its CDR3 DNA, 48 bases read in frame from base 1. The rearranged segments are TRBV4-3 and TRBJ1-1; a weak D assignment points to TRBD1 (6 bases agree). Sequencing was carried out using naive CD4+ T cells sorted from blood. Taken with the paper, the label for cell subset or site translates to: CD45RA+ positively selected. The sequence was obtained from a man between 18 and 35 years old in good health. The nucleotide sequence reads TGCGCCAGCAGCCAAAGATCCCGACAGGTAGTGGGTGAAGCTTTCTTT. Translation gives CASSQRSRQVVGEAFF.